The sequence of this T cell receptor beta chain was determined in a study of blood T cell repertoires in COVID-19. Background on the study: Specimens from acute and convalescent COVID-19 originated in the United States, Italy and Spain.

No more than 2 weeks before study entry, exposed participants had met a case of COVID-19. TCRdb's copy holds only in-frame clones and misses some; the assay was immunoSEQ multiplex PCR. The data show 130,000 to 150,000 clones, over 80% seen once. This clonotype was sampled from a woman in her fifties or sixties who had been exposed to COVID-19. The material sequenced was PBMCs or T cells enriched from blood (not recorded which).

The CDR3 DNA reads TGCGCCAGGAGAACGACTAGCGGGGGGGTCTACAATGAGCAGTTCTTC. It yields the protein CARRTTSGGVYNEQFF. This sequence joins TRBV10-1 and TRBJ2-1; 14 nucleotides line up with TRBD2. V was pared by 9 bases and J by 3 bases, with 7 bases of the junction left unmatched. CDR1 is WNHNN and CDR2 is SYGVQD in the germline V gene (reference sequence). This CDR3 has 16 amino acids.